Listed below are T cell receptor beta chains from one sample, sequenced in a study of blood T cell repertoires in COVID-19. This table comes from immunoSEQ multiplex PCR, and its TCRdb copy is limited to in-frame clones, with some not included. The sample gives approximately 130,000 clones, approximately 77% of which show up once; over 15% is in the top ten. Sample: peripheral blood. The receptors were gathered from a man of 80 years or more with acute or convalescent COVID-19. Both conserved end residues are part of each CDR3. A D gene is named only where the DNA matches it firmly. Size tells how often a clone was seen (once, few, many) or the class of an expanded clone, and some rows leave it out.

CDR3aa: CAISDQRDSPLHF
CDR3nt: TGTGCCATCAGTGACCAGAGGGATTCACCCCTCCACTTT
v_gene: TRBV10-3
j_gene: TRBJ1-6
abundance: .
d_gene: .

CDR3aa: CATEDFYEQYF
CDR3nt: TGTGCCACCGAGGATTTTTACGAGCAGTACTTC
v_gene: TRBV24-1
j_gene: TRBJ2-7
abundance: .
d_gene: .

CDR3aa: CAWSGDKKQKLFF
CDR3nt: TGTGCCTGGAGTGGTGACAAGAAACAAAAACTGTTTTTT
v_gene: TRBV30
j_gene: TRBJ1-4
abundance: .
d_gene: .

CDR3aa: CASSSQGWAEAFF
CDR3nt: TGCGCCAGCAGCTCACAGGGTTGGGCTGAAGCTTTCTTT
v_gene: TRBV5-1
j_gene: TRBJ1-1
abundance: .
d_gene: .

CDR3aa: CASSRRSSTGANVLTF
CDR3nt: TGTGCCAGCAGTAGACGGAGTTCTACTGGGGCCAACGTCCTGACTTTC
v_gene: TRBV6-6
j_gene: TRBJ2-6
abundance: .
d_gene: .

CDR3aa: CASKRTVGNEKLFF
CDR3nt: TGTGCCAGTAAAAGGACAGTGGGTAATGAAAAACTGTTTTTT
v_gene: TRBV19
j_gene: TRBJ1-4
abundance: .
d_gene: .

CDR3aa: CASSRGGADYTF
CDR3nt: TGTGCCAGCAGCAGAGGGGGAGCAGACTACACCTTC
v_gene: TRBV11-3
j_gene: TRBJ1-2
abundance: .
d_gene: .

CDR3aa: CSVKGAGPGGQETQYF
CDR3nt: TGCAGCGTCAAAGGAGCGGGGCCGGGGGGCCAAGAGACCCAGTACTTC
v_gene: TRBV29-1
j_gene: TRBJ2-5
abundance: .
d_gene: TRBD2

CDR3aa: CASSPQGATNEKLFF
CDR3nt: TGTGCCAGCAGTCCCCAGGGGGCAACTAATGAAAAACTGTTTTTT
v_gene: TRBV27
j_gene: TRBJ1-4
abundance: few
d_gene: TRBD1

CDR3aa: CASSQASGLSYNEQFF
CDR3nt: TGTGCCAGCAGCCAAGCATCCGGGTTAAGCTACAATGAGCAGTTCTTC
v_gene: TRBV14
j_gene: TRBJ2-1
abundance: .
d_gene: .

CDR3aa: CASSQEGRTGGAETQYF
CDR3nt: TGTGCCAGCAGCCAGGAAGGAAGGACAGGGGGCGCGGAGACCCAGTACTTC
v_gene: TRBV3-1/TRBV3-2
j_gene: TRBJ2-5
abundance: .
d_gene: TRBD1

CDR3aa: CASRAGTRGNNEQFF
CDR3nt: TGCGCCAGCAGAGCCGGGACTAGAGGGAACAATGAGCAGTTCTTC
v_gene: TRBV5-1
j_gene: TRBJ2-1
abundance: .
d_gene: TRBD2

CDR3aa: CASSSDRVGNQPQHF
CDR3nt: TGTGCCAGCAGTTCGGACAGGGTGGGCAATCAGCCCCAGCATTTT
v_gene: TRBV6-5
j_gene: TRBJ1-5
abundance: .
d_gene: TRBD1

CDR3aa: CAFSGQGSSYEQYF
CDR3nt: TGTGCCTTTTCCGGACAGGGGTCTTCCTACGAGCAGTACTTC
v_gene: TRBV5-4
j_gene: TRBJ2-7
abundance: few
d_gene: TRBD1

CDR3aa: CASSVGPENTEAFF
CDR3nt: TGTGCCAGCAGCGTAGGTCCAGAGAACACTGAAGCTTTCTTT
v_gene: TRBV9
j_gene: TRBJ1-1
abundance: .
d_gene: .

CDR3aa: CASSVQNSGNTIYF
CDR3nt: TGTGCCAGCAGTGTACAGAACTCTGGAAACACCATATATTTT
v_gene: TRBV2
j_gene: TRBJ1-3
abundance: .
d_gene: .

CDR3aa: CASSFSTEAFF
CDR3nt: TGTGCCAGCAGCTTTTCTACTGAAGCTTTCTTT
v_gene: TRBV5-6
j_gene: TRBJ1-1
abundance: .
d_gene: .

CDR3aa: CASSWGTSGDLYEQYF
CDR3nt: TGCGCCAGCAGCTGGGGGACTAGCGGGGACCTCTACGAGCAGTACTTC
v_gene: TRBV5-1
j_gene: TRBJ2-7
abundance: .
d_gene: TRBD2

CDR3aa: CASGSDRIGEQYF
CDR3nt: TGTGCCAGCGGGTCGGACAGGATCGGGGAGCAGTACTTC
v_gene: TRBV7-8
j_gene: TRBJ2-7
abundance: .
d_gene: TRBD1

CDR3aa: CASSQHTNDRGYEQYF
CDR3nt: TGTGCCAGCAGCCAACATACAAACGACAGGGGCTACGAGCAGTACTTC
v_gene: TRBV4-2
j_gene: TRBJ2-7
abundance: .
d_gene: TRBD1

CDR3aa: CASSPGGAGFGTQYF
CDR3nt: TGTGCCAGCAGTCCCGGGGGGGCTGGGTTTGGTACGCAGTATTTT
v_gene: TRBV2
j_gene: TRBJ2-3
abundance: .
d_gene: TRBD2

CDR3aa: CASSPEGYTEAFF
CDR3nt: TGTGCCAGCTCACCGGAGGGTTACACTGAAGCTTTCTTT
v_gene: TRBV18
j_gene: TRBJ1-1
abundance: few
d_gene: .

CDR3aa: CASSLSPGQVYNEQFF
CDR3nt: TGTGCCAGCAGCCTTAGCCCGGGACAGGTCTACAATGAGCAGTTCTTC
v_gene: TRBV7-2
j_gene: TRBJ2-1
abundance: .
d_gene: TRBD1

CDR3aa: CASRMDRVNTGELFF
CDR3nt: TGCGCCAGCAGGATGGACAGGGTGAACACCGGGGAGCTGTTTTTT
v_gene: TRBV5-1
j_gene: TRBJ2-2
abundance: .
d_gene: TRBD1

CDR3aa: CSASRQGRIEAFF
CDR3nt: TGCAGTGCTAGTCGACAGGGGCGGATTGAAGCTTTCTTT
v_gene: TRBV20-1
j_gene: TRBJ1-1
abundance: .
d_gene: TRBD1

CDR3aa: CASSPGDRRHEAFF
CDR3nt: TGTGCCAGCTCACCAGGGGACAGGAGGCATGAAGCTTTCTTT
v_gene: TRBV18
j_gene: TRBJ1-1
abundance: .
d_gene: TRBD1